The 23 T cell receptor beta chains reported below all come from one sample, sequenced in a study of tumor and adjacent non-tumor tissue in lung cancer. The template was RNA from unsorted bulk tissue. A modified ARM-PCR protocol with three rounds of nested PCR amplified TCRbeta. Via MiXCR, TCRdb re-called the multiplex PCR reads, giving one row per CDR3 protein. There are 90,000 to 130,000 distinct CDR3 sequences in the sample; about 80% occur only once, and approximately 22% lies in the top ten. Sequenced: lung tumor tissue. These receptors were obtained from a man aged 65 to 85 with non-small cell lung cancer.

In this sample, this clonotype turned up once. An end of the junction differs from the germline gene, which may be a read error. The V and J genes are TRBV6-5 and TRBJ2-5; tentatively, D is TRBD2 (7 bases). Near its end, the DNA agrees better with TRBJ2-1, so the J call may be wrong. Looked up from germline, CDR1 is MNHEY and CDR2 is SVGAGI. The CDR3 has 16 residues. The CDR3 coding sequence is TGTGCCAGTAGTTACTCTTTCACGGGGGGCCAAGAGACCCAGTTCTTC. This translates into CASSYSFTGGQETQFF.

The chain employs TRBV6-6 and TRBJ2-1; D is unclear. Per germline, CDR1 MNHNY and CDR2 SVGAGI (reference sequence). The V end lost 1 base, the J end lost 12 bases, and 10 bases lay between the germline ends. The CDR3 is 12 residues long. The CDR3 loop reads CASSYFPHVQFF. Written as DNA, the CDR3 is TGTGCCAGCAGTTACTTTCCGCATGTGCAGTTCTTC.

This clonotype appeared a few times. The conserved phenylalanine or tryptophan normally closing the CDR3 is absent here, so this likely arose from a read error. V gene TRBV7-8 combines with J gene TRBJ2-3; the D is unclear. CDR3 length: 15 residues. V lost 5 bases and J 2 bases, leaving 14 bases between the germline ends. CDR1 SGHVS and CDR2 FQNEAQ come from the germline V gene. CDR3 protein: CASSPLDIFTDTQYL. Here the CDR3 DNA reads TGTGCCAGCAGCCCCTTAGATATTTTCACAGATACGCAGTATTTG.

Comment on this clonotype: This CDR3 is missing its conserved last phenylalanine or tryptophan, likely due to a read error. No DNA is shown, since the ends of the CDR3 on it are uncertain; the CDR3 is the one TCRdb lists. V and J are TRBV28 and TRBJ2-7; TRBD1 was called by the table and not checked on the DNA. CDR1 and CDR2 from the germline V gene are MDHEN and SYDVKM. Ends included, the CDR3 has 15 residues. Here the CDR3 reads CASSVPGQGVHERYL.

As for this clonotype: Given the absence of the conserved phenylalanine or tryptophan at the CDR3 end, a read error is likely. This chain uses TRBV6-5 with TRBJ1-1, with 7 bases lining up with TRBD1. Trimming at V came to 8 bases and at J to 4 bases, leaving 13 bases not matched to a gene. CDR3 length equals 15 residues. Germline V gene data show CDR1 as MNHEY and CDR2 as SVGAGI. Written as DNA, the CDR3 is TGTGCCAGCTGGACCGAGACAGGGTTGGTCACTGAAGCTTTCTGT. The encoded protein is CASWTETGLVTEAFC.

A remark on this clonotype: Since no conserved phenylalanine or tryptophan closes the CDR3, a read error is the likely cause. No DNA is shown, since the ends of the CDR3 on it are uncertain; the CDR3 is the one TCRdb lists. The J gene is TRBJ2-1, the V gene TRBV11-2; the table assigns TRBD1, which was not confirmed against the DNA. The CDR3 has 18 residues if both end residues are counted. The germline V gene encodes CDR1 SGHAT and CDR2 FQNNGV. CDR3: CPSSLHVRDWASYNEQLY.

Concerning this clonotype itself: Germline is not matched at one junction end, which may reflect a read error. The chain employs TRBV7-9 and TRBJ2-5, with D tentatively TRBD2 (5 bases). The germline V gene encodes CDR1 SEHNR and CDR2 FQNEAQ (reference sequence). The CDR3 runs 15 residues. As DNA, the CDR3 is TGTGCCAGTAACTTCCTCCGGGAACACCAAGATACCCAGTACTTC. This gives the protein CASNFLREHQDTQYF.

V usage is TRBV15 and J usage is TRBJ2-1; 13 nucleotides agree with TRBD2. There are 15 residues in the CDR3. Germline V gene sequence: CDR1 LNHNV, CDR2 YYDKDF (reference sequence). J was trimmed by 14 bases and V by 0 bases; bases with no gene match: 7. CDR3 amino acids: CATSRDRTSGSGEFF. DNA of the CDR3: TGTGCCACCAGCAGAGATAGGACTAGCGGGAGTGGGGAGTTCTTC.

The chain couples TRBV28 to TRBJ2-7, with 7 bases matching TRBD2. The germline gives CDR1 MDHEN, CDR2 SYDVKM. V trimming: 7 bases; J trimming: 0 bases; junction bases outside the gene matches: 12. This CDR3 comprises 16 residues. The CDR3 loop is CASTRWGGPGSYEQYF. DNA of the CDR3: TGTGCCAGCACTCGTTGGGGGGGACCGGGCTCCTACGAGCAGTACTTC.

Comments on this clonotype: The CDR3 does not close with the conserved phenylalanine or tryptophan, likely indicating a read error. The rearrangement links TRBV14 to TRBJ1-4; D call uncertain. V gave up 4 bases and J gave up 14 bases, with 14 bases separating them. The germline CDR1 and CDR2 sequences are SGHDN and FVKESK. The CDR3 totals 12 residues. In DNA form, the CDR3 reads TGTGCCAGCAGCCGAAGGGCTGGCAGGCTGTTTATT. This encodes CASSRRAGRLFI.

Worth noting for this clonotype: Compared with germline, one end of the junction differs, possibly owing to a read error. The chain joins TRBV5-6 to TRBJ1-2; D is perhaps TRBD1 (5 bases). The CDR3 contains 15 residues. Germline V gene lookup returns CDR1 SGHDT and CDR2 YYEEEE. The chain's CDR3 is CAGSRIDRFNYGYTF. In DNA form, the CDR3 reads TGTGCCGGCAGCAGAATCGACAGATTTAACTATGGCTACACCTTC.

Notes on this clonotype: A junction end diverges from the germline sequence, so it may reflect a read error. V usage is TRBV11-2 and J usage is TRBJ1-4; no firm D call. From germline, CDR1 is SGHAT and CDR2 FQNNGV. This CDR3 region has 15 residues. CDR3 coding DNA: TGTACCAGCAGCAGAAGTGGGAGAAGTAATGAAATACTGTTTTTT. Protein: CTSSRSGRSNEILFF.

The gene calls are TRBV5-1 and TRBJ2-1; 10 nucleotides align to TRBD2. V trimming: 3 bases; J trimming: 8 bases; junction bases outside the gene matches: 17. Germline CDR1 and CDR2: SGHRS and YFSETQ. The CDR3 totals 18 residues. CDR3 in DNA: TGCGCCAGCAGCTGGGGACTAGCGCCCGGCTTCTCTGTTGATGAGCAGTTCTTC. Protein product: CASSWGLAPGFSVDEQFF. Full variable domain (remainder filled in from reference TRBV5-1 and TRBJ2-1): KAGVTQTPRYLIKTRGQQVTLSCSPISGHRSVSWYQQTPGQGLQFLFEYFSETQRNKGNFPGRFSGRQFSNSRSEMNVSTLELGDSALYLCASSWGLAPGFSVDEQFFGPGTRLTVL.

This sequence joins TRBV29-1 and TRBJ2-5, with D tentatively TRBD1 (5 bases). The CDR3 is 12 amino acids. Looked up from germline, CDR1 is SQVTM and CDR2 is ANQGSEA. Trimming took 6 bases from V and 14 from J, leaving 22 bases between them. In DNA form, the CDR3 reads TGCAGCGTACAAGGACACCTGGCTTATATCTACTTC. Protein sequence: CSVQGHLAYIYF.

With regard to this clonotype: A junction end diverges from the germline sequence, so it may reflect a read error. The V call is TRBV28, the J call TRBJ2-5; 13 nucleotides line up with TRBD2. Looked up from germline, CDR1 is MDHEN and CDR2 is SYDVKM. The length of the CDR3 is 17 residues. The CDR3 is CGSSPAGLAGNEETQYF. Written as DNA, the CDR3 is TGTGGCAGCAGCCCCGCGGGACTAGCGGGAAACGAAGAGACCCAGTACTTC.

To note about this clonotype: At one end the junction does not follow the germline gene, possibly because of a read error. The chain links TRBV10-1 to TRBJ2-1, with 10 bases that match TRBD2. The CDR3 spans 15 residues. Germline V lookup: CDR1 WNHNN, CDR2 SYGVQD (reference sequence). The CDR3 loop reads CASSAGLARKDERFF. CDR3 sequence (DNA): TGCGCAAGCAGCGCGGGACTAGCGAGGAAGGATGAGCGGTTCTTC.

This clonotype was counted only a few times. CDR3 amino acids: CASSQLGQGSGNTIYF. The CDR3 DNA follows: TGTGCCAGCTCACAACTGGGACAGGGATCTGGAAACACCATATATTTT. The genes are TRBV18 and TRBJ1-3, with 9 bases matching TRBD1. Germline-derived CDR1 and CDR2 are KGHSH and LQKENI. This CDR3 contains 16 residues. Losses at the gene ends were 4 bases for V and 1 base for J; bases not matched to a gene: 5.

This clonotype was observed once. The CDR3 nucleotides are TGTGCCAGCAATTTCCACACGTTAGATCAGCCCCAGCATTTT. Translating gives CASNFHTLDQPQHF. The V and J genes are TRBV6-2 or TRBV6-3 and TRBJ1-5; D is ambiguous. The germline V gene encodes CDR1 MNHEY and CDR2 SVGEGT. The CDR3 totals 14 residues. V lost 7 bases and J lost 5, with 15 bases in between.

As concerns this clonotype: Its ends do not fully match the called genes, so a read error is possible. The rearrangement links TRBV11-1 to TRBJ2-1, with TRBD2 identical over 9 bases. There are 14 residues in the CDR3. In germline, CDR1 is SGHAT, CDR2 FQDESV (reference sequence). CDR3 region: CASGLAGAYNDHFF. CDR3 DNA sequence: TGTGCCAGCGGCTTAGCGGGAGCCTACAATGACCATTTCTTC.

Points on this clonotype: The conserved phenylalanine or tryptophan is not found at the CDR3 terminus, so this likely reflects a read error. The CDR3 region has the DNA TGTGCCATCACCAACATGGAACTAGCGGGAGTCAACGAGCAGTACATC. This sequence encodes CAITNMELAGVNEQYI. This chain connects TRBV10-3 to TRBJ2-7; 11 bases fit TRBD2. The V gene's germline CDR1 is ENHRY and CDR2 SYGVKD. V lost 7 bases, J lost 5 bases, and 13 bases stayed unmatched. The CDR3 loop spans 16 amino acids.

As concerns this clonotype: The CDR3 does not close with the conserved phenylalanine or tryptophan, likely indicating a read error. The rearrangement links TRBV29-1 to TRBJ2-3; 8 positions agree with TRBD1. The CDR3 length is 17 residues. The germline V gene has CDR1 SQVTM and CDR2 ANQGSEA. CDR3 DNA sequence: TGCAACTTACTCCCATATGTGACAGGGGTGGACACAGATACGCAGTATCTT. Its translation: CNLLPYVTGVDTDTQYL.

This clonotype was counted at least ten times. The chain carries TRBV6-1 and TRBJ2-1, with D maybe TRBD1 (7 bases). V was shortened by 6 bases and J by 9 bases, with 21 bases between the two germline ends. CDR3 length equals 15 residues. Germline V lookup: CDR1 MNHNS, CDR2 SASEGT. Here the CDR3 reads CASSDPGAGGGEQFF. Written as DNA, the CDR3 is TGTGCCAGCAGCGATCCCGGGGCAGGGGGAGGTGAGCAGTTCTTC.

Comments on this clonotype: At one end, the junction sequence differs from germline, possibly due to a read error. The V gene is TRBV12-3 or TRBV12-4, the J gene TRBJ1-5; 8 bases are a match to TRBD1. This CDR3 has 14 residues. The CDR3 bases are TGTGCCAGCAGAGGACAGGGTGATGGTCCGCCCCAGCACTTT. Its translation is CASRGQGDGPPQHF.